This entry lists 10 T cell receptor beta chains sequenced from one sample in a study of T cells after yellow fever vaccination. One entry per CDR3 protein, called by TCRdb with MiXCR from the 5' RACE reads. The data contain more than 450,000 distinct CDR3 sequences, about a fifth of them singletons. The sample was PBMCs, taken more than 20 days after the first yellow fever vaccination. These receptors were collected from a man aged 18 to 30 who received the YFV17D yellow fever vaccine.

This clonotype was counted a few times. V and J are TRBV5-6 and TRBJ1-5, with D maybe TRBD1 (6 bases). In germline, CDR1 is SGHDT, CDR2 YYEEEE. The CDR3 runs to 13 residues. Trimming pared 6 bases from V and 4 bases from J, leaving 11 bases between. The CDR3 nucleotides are TGTGCCAGCACCGAGAGGGGGAATCAGCCCCAGCATTTT. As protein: CASTERGNQPQHF.

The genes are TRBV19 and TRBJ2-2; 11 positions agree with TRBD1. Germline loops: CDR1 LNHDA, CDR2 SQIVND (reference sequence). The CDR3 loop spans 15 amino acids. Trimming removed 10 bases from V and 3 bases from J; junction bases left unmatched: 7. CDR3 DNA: TGTGCCACCAAGAGGACAGGGGGCCACACCGGGGAGCTGTTTTTT. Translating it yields CATKRTGGHTGELFF. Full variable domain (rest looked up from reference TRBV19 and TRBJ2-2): DGGITQSPKYLFRKEGQNVTLSCEQNLNHDAMYWYRQDPGQGLRLIYYSQIVNDFQKGDIAEGYSVSREKKESFPLTVTSAQKNPTAFYLCATKRTGGHTGELFFGEGSRLTVL.

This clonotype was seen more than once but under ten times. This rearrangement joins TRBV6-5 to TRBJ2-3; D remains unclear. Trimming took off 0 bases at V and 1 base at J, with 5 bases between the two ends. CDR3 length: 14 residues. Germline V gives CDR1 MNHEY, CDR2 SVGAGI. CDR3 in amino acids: CASSYSPGTDTQYF. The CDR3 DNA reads TGTGCCAGCAGTTACTCGCCGGGCACAGATACGCAGTATTTT.

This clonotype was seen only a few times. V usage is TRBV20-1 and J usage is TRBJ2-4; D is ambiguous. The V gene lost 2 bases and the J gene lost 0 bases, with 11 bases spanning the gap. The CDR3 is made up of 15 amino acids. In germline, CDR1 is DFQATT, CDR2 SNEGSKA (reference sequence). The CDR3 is CSARKNAIAKNIQYF. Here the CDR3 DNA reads TGCAGTGCTAGAAAGAACGCGATAGCCAAAAACATTCAGTACTTC.

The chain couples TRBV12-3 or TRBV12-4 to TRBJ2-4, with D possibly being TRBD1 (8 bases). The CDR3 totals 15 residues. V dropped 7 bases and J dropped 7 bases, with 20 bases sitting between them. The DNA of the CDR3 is TGTGCCAGCACCCCGCGGGGGACAGGCCGTAACATTCAGTACTTC. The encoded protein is CASTPRGTGRNIQYF.

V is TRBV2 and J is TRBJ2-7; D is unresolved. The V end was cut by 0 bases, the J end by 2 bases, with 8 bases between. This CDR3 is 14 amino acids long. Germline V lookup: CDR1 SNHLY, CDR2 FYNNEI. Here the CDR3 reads CASSEAWMAYEQYV. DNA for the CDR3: TGTGCCAGCAGTGAAGCGTGGATGGCCTACGAGCAGTACGTC.

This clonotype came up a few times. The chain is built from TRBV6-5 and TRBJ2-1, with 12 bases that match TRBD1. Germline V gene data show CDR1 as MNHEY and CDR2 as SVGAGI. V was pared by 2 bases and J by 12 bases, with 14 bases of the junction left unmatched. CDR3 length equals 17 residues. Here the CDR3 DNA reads TGTGCCAGCAGTTACCGCCCAACCGGGACAGGGGGCGGTGGGCAGTTCTTC. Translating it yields CASSYRPTGTGGGGQFF.

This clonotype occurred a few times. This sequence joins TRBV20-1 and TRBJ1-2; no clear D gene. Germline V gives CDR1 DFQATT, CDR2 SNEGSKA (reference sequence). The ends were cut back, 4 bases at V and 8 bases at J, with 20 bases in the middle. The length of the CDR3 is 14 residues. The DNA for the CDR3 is TGCAGTGCTATCCAAAGGGTTCGGGTTAGCGGCTACACCTTC. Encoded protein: CSAIQRVRVSGYTF.

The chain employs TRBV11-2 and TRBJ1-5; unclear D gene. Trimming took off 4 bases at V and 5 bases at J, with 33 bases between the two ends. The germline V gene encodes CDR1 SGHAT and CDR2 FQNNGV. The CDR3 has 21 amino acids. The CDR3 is CASSSKHRALGTLLRDQPQHF. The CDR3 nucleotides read TGTGCCAGCAGCTCGAAACACCGGGCCCTTGGTACCCTACTTAGGGATCAGCCCCAGCATTTT.

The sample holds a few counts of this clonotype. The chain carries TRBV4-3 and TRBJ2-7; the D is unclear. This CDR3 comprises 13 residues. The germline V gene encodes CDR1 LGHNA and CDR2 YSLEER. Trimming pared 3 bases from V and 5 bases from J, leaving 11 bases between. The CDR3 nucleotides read TGCGCCAGCAGCCAGGGGTTATGGAACGAGCAGTACTTC. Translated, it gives CASSQGLWNEQYF.